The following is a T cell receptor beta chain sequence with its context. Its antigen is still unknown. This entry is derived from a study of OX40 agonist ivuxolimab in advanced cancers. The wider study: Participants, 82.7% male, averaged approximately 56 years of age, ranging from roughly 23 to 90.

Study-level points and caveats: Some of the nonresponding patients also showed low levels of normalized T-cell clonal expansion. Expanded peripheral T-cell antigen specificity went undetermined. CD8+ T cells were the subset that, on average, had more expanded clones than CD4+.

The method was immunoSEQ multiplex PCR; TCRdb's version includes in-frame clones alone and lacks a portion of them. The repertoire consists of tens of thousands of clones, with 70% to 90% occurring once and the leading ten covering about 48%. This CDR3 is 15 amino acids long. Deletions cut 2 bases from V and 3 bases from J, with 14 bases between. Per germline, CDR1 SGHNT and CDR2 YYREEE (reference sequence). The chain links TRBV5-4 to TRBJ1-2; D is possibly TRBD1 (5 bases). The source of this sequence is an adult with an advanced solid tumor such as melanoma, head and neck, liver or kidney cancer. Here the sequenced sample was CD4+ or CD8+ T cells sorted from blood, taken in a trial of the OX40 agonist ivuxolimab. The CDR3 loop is CASSFWGSGDYGYTF. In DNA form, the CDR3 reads TGTGCCAGCAGCTTTTGGGGATCGGGGGACTATGGCTACACCTTC.